The sequence of this T cell receptor beta chain was determined in a study of T cell responses to AZD1222 COVID-19 vaccine. A word on this clone: Its antigen is currently unknown.

Germline V CDR1 and CDR2: DFQATT, SNEGSKA (reference sequence). The CDR3 contains 11 residues. Notes on the study in general: None of the repertoires were sampled until the peak T cell response had passed. Regions 160-218 and 743-854 held dominance among vaccine-associated CD4 TCRs, which spanned spike. In a largely white British group with more females than males, clonal diversity was possibly underestimated. Baseline seropositivity occurred in only a handful of AZD1222 recipients.

Method: immunoSEQ multiplex PCR; TCRdb's copy keeps in-frame clones and lacks some. The sample has more than 140,000 clones, approximately 93% seen once. The clonotype comes from an adult in good health. V usage is TRBV20-1 and J usage is TRBJ2-5; no clear D gene. The input for sequencing was peripheral blood, taken on day 0 of MenACWY control vaccination. The CDR3, as DNA: TGCAGCCGGTCGGTGGGAGAGACCCAGTACTTC. It codes for CSRSVGETQYF.